Listed below are T cell receptor beta chains from one sample, sequenced in a study of shared clonotypes between healthy human individuals. Measured with immunoSEQ multiplex PCR; TCRdb has only the in-frame clones, and not every one. The sample consists of around 200,000 clones, 85% to 95% of them appearing once. The sample comprised naive CD4+ T cells sorted from blood. These receptors all come from a woman aged 25-40 years in good health. CDR3s include the opening cysteine and the closing phenylalanine or tryptophan. The order of the fields is J gene, D gene, clone size, V gene, CDR3 DNA, CDR3 protein. The D gene is left open where the match is weak. Some rows mark clone size as missing; the rest say once, few, many or name a class of expanded clone.

J gene: TRBJ1-2; D gene: .; clone size: .; V gene: TRBV9; CDR3 DNA: TGTGCCAGCAGCGAGCAACGTAACTATGGCTACACCTTC; CDR3 protein: CASSEQRNYGYTF
J gene: TRBJ1-1; D gene: .; clone size: .; V gene: TRBV9; CDR3 DNA: TGTGCCAGCAGCGTAGATGCAGGGGTGACTGAAGCTTTCTTT; CDR3 protein: CASSVDAGVTEAFF
J gene: TRBJ1-4; D gene: TRBD1; clone size: .; V gene: TRBV19; CDR3 DNA: TGTGCCAGTAGTAAGGGACAGGGGGAAGAAAAACTGTTTTTT; CDR3 protein: CASSKGQGEEKLFF
J gene: TRBJ2-4; D gene: .; clone size: .; V gene: TRBV15; CDR3 DNA: TGTGCCACCAGCAGAGAAGGTTTACAGGCCAAAAACATTCAGTACTTC; CDR3 protein: CATSREGLQAKNIQYF
J gene: TRBJ2-3; D gene: .; clone size: .; V gene: TRBV5-4; CDR3 DNA: TGTGCCAGCAGCTTTAAGGGACCCACAGATACGCAGTATTTT; CDR3 protein: CASSFKGPTDTQYF
J gene: TRBJ1-5; D gene: TRBD1; clone size: .; V gene: TRBV7-9; CDR3 DNA: TGTGCCAGCAGCTTAGGGAGACAGGGTAACAATCAGCCCCAGCATTTT; CDR3 protein: CASSLGRQGNNQPQHF
J gene: TRBJ2-7; D gene: .; clone size: .; V gene: TRBV28; CDR3 DNA: TGTGCCAGCAGTTTAATCCCCTCACGGGAGCAGTACTTC; CDR3 protein: CASSLIPSREQYF
J gene: TRBJ2-7; D gene: TRBD2; clone size: .; V gene: TRBV6-5; CDR3 DNA: TGTGCCAGCAGTTACGCCCTCGACGGGAGGGCCTACGAGCAGTACTTC; CDR3 protein: CASSYALDGRAYEQYF
J gene: TRBJ2-7; D gene: TRBD1; clone size: .; V gene: TRBV29-1; CDR3 DNA: TGCAGCGTAACTGACAGGGGGGCGACGTACGAGCAGTACTTC; CDR3 protein: CSVTDRGATYEQYF
J gene: TRBJ2-2; D gene: .; clone size: .; V gene: TRBV5-1; CDR3 DNA: TGCGCCAGCAGCTCGACTACATACACCGGGGAGCTGTTTTTT; CDR3 protein: CASSSTTYTGELFF
J gene: TRBJ1-4; D gene: .; clone size: .; V gene: TRBV21-1; CDR3 DNA: TGTGCCAGCAGCAAAGGGAGACAGGGTGGTGAAAAACTGTTTTTT; CDR3 protein: CASSKGRQGGEKLFF
J gene: TRBJ2-5; D gene: .; clone size: .; V gene: TRBV6-6; CDR3 DNA: TGTGCCAGCACCCACGGGGTCGGGGGGACCCAGTACTTC; CDR3 protein: CASTHGVGGTQYF
J gene: TRBJ2-7; D gene: TRBD1; clone size: .; V gene: TRBV28; CDR3 DNA: TGTGCCAGCAGCACCCGGGCCCGCACAGGGGGCTACGAGCAGTACTTC; CDR3 protein: CASSTRARTGGYEQYF
J gene: TRBJ2-7; D gene: TRBD1; clone size: .; V gene: TRBV10-2; CDR3 DNA: TGCGCCAGCAGTGCCAACAGGGGGAGGAGGGTTAACGAGCAGTACTTC; CDR3 protein: CASSANRGRRVNEQYF
J gene: TRBJ2-1; D gene: TRBD1; clone size: .; V gene: TRBV5-1; CDR3 DNA: TGCGCCAGCAGTTCACAGGGGGCGAAAAATGAGCAGTTCTTC; CDR3 protein: CASSSQGAKNEQFF
J gene: TRBJ2-7; D gene: .; clone size: .; V gene: TRBV5-1; CDR3 DNA: TGCGCCAGCAGCGCTCCGGGACATCATTTCGAGCAGTACTTC; CDR3 protein: CASSAPGHHFEQYF
J gene: TRBJ1-3; D gene: .; clone size: once; V gene: TRBV13; CDR3 DNA: TGTGCCAGCAGCTTAGTAGGGGTTGGAAACACCATATATTTT; CDR3 protein: CASSLVGVGNTIYF
J gene: TRBJ2-5; D gene: .; clone size: .; V gene: TRBV13; CDR3 DNA: TGTGCCAGCAGCCTTCGACTTATTCAAGAGACCCAGTACTTC; CDR3 protein: CASSLRLIQETQYF
J gene: TRBJ2-7; D gene: .; clone size: .; V gene: TRBV19; CDR3 DNA: TGTGCCAGTAGCTCAAGTATGTCCGGCTACGAGCAGTACTTC; CDR3 protein: CASSSSMSGYEQYF
J gene: TRBJ1-3; D gene: .; clone size: .; V gene: TRBV7-2; CDR3 DNA: TGTGCCAGCAGCTTAAAGAAAAGCGGAAACACCATATATTTT; CDR3 protein: CASSLKKSGNTIYF
J gene: TRBJ1-1; D gene: .; clone size: .; V gene: TRBV14; CDR3 DNA: TGTGCCAGCAGCCGACCAGGGGTCAACACTGAAGCTTTCTTT; CDR3 protein: CASSRPGVNTEAFF
J gene: TRBJ2-7; D gene: .; clone size: .; V gene: TRBV10-3; CDR3 DNA: TGTGCCATCAGGGAAGGGCAGAGCTCCTACGAGCAGTACTTC; CDR3 protein: CAIREGQSSYEQYF
J gene: TRBJ1-2; D gene: TRBD1; clone size: .; V gene: TRBV29-1; CDR3 DNA: TGCAGCGTCCCCGGACAGGGACACTATGGCTACACCTTC; CDR3 protein: CSVPGQGHYGYTF
J gene: TRBJ1-1; D gene: TRBD1; clone size: once; V gene: TRBV6-1; CDR3 DNA: TGTGCCAGCAGTGAGGACAGGACTGAAGCTTTCTTT; CDR3 protein: CASSEDRTEAFF
J gene: TRBJ2-6; D gene: .; clone size: .; V gene: TRBV28; CDR3 DNA: TGTGCCAGCAGTATCCAGCTGGTAGGGGCCAACGTCCTGACTTTC; CDR3 protein: CASSIQLVGANVLTF
J gene: TRBJ2-7; D gene: .; clone size: .; V gene: TRBV7-2; CDR3 DNA: TGTGCCAGCAGCCATTCCTCTATAATAGGTCGCGAGCAGTACTTC; CDR3 protein: CASSHSSIIGREQYF
J gene: TRBJ2-1; D gene: .; clone size: .; V gene: TRBV2; CDR3 DNA: TGTGCCAGCAGTGAAGTCCTTTATCTCACGAATGAGCAGTTCTTC; CDR3 protein: CASSEVLYLTNEQFF
J gene: TRBJ2-7; D gene: TRBD1; clone size: .; V gene: TRBV6-5; CDR3 DNA: TGTGCCAGCAGAGCCGGGACAGGGATTTACTACGAGCAGTACTTC; CDR3 protein: CASRAGTGIYYEQYF
J gene: TRBJ2-7; D gene: .; clone size: few; V gene: TRBV2; CDR3 DNA: TGTGCCAGCAGTGGGGAAACCTACGAGCAGTACTTC; CDR3 protein: CASSGETYEQYF